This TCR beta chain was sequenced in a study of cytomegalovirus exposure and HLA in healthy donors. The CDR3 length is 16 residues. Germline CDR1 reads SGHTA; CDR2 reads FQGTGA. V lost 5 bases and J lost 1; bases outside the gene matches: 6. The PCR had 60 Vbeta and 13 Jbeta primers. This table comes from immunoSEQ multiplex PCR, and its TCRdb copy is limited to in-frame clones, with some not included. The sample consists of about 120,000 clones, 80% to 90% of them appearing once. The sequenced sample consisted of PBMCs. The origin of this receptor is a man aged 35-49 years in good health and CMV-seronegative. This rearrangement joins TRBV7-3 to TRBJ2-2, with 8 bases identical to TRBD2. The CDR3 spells CASSPPAGGNTGELFF. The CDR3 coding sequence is TGTGCCAGCAGCCCCCCCGCGGGAGGGAACACCGGGGAGCTGTTTTTT.